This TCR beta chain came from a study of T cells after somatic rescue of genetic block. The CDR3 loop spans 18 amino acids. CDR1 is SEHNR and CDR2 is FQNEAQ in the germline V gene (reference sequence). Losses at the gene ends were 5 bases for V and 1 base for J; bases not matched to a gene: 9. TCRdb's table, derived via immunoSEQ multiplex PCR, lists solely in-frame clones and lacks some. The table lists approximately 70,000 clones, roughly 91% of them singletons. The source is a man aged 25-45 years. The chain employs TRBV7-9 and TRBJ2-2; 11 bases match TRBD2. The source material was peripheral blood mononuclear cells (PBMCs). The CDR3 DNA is TGTGCCAGCAGCCGAATTAGCGGGAGGGGTCTGAACACCGGGGAGCTGTTTTTT. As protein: CASSRISGRGLNTGELFF.